This TCR beta chain was sequenced in a study of cytomegalovirus exposure and HLA in healthy donors (dated by TCRdb to 2016 to 2017). Looking at the study overall: According to an earlier analysis of several hundred of the donors, roughly 180 million T cells yielded 117 million unique TCR beta sequences and about 280 Gb of sequence data. An early release that covered some 630 HLA-typed donors contained approximately 300 gigabases of sequencing data and tens of millions of unique TCR sequences. The genetic ancestry cluster associated with self-reported Caucasian donors included 80% to 90% of the approximately 430 genotyped donors. The study aimed to test whether cataloging public T cell receptors could reveal signatures of past pathogen exposure. The study profiled the T cell repertoires of under 850 subjects by immunosequencing and related them to cytomegalovirus serostatus. Along with the roughly 700-subject first cohort, a separate validation cohort of over a hundred different subjects was used. High-throughput TCR immunosequencing, statistical association of individual TCRs with disease status, and machine learning were combined to predict cytomegalovirus infection status. A later analysis re-analyzed previously published TCR beta repertoires from several hundred donors and added high-resolution HLA genotyping to study TCR occurrence patterns. Rather than using new phenotypic data, the later analysis identified candidate immune exposures from TCR beta sequences and from how often those sequences occurred across donors. An earlier analysis of about 600 of the donors used high-throughput TCR beta sequencing to judge whether each TCR beta V gene segment behaved as functional or pseudogenic. Donor age, sex, ethnicity and CMV serostatus were compiled alongside the repertoire data. In a later genetic analysis, genome-wide SNP genotypes for about three fifths of the roughly 670 donors were used, and that subset was treated as a discovery cohort. Every repertoire in the discovery cohort had been generated on one and the same sequencing platform. HLA typing covered class I and class II loci at four-digit resolution. Typing coverage varied by locus: roughly 629-640 donors for A, B, C, DRB1 and DQB1; around 560 for DQA1; 600 to 610 for DPA1; 400 to 480 for DPB1. Roughly five DR-DQ haplotypes were treated as single units for association and clustering because of strong linkage in the cohort. Among some 400 genotyped donors of the cohort, an average of about 220,000 unique TCR beta nucleotide sequences was sequenced per donor, of which roughly 18% were non-productive. Study-level results and caveats: An earlier analysis of some 560 of the donors showed that most TCR beta V segments appeared in productive rearrangements either about 87% or about 30% of the time, which broadly matched IMGT annotations. The only immune exposure information available for the cohort was CMV serostatus. Most CMV-associated TCR beta chains appeared to be HLA-restricted in a later analysis, and the HLA associations seemed to be driven largely by CMV exposure. The presence/absence analyses assumed that sequencing depth was roughly uniform across donors, and that assumption may not be true. Specific HLA alleles were associated with 15,000 to 20,000 TCR beta sequences at a false discovery rate of 0.05 in a later analysis. Only TCR beta chains were sequenced in this cohort, and the absence of alpha or paired-chain data limited detectable features. According to a later analysis, TCR association rates differed among HLA loci, with DRB1 alleles showing the most associated TCRs and HLA-C alleles showing the fewest. Correlated functional status among segregating V segments might be attributable to linkage disequilibrium, but an unknown experimental factor could not be ruled out. A later analysis found that HLA-associated TCR beta chains were more clonally expanded and had lower generation probabilities than equally common non-associated chains. Because HLA typing was unavailable for some donors at each locus, only the typed subset was used in association tests. In vitro tests confirmed that three of the cytomegalovirus-associated TCR beta chains recognize cytomegalovirus antigens. It was suggested by the authors that the approach could potentially be generalized to other disease states and immunological phenotypes. According to a later analysis, parvovirus B19, influenza, CMV and Epstein-Barr virus appeared linked to several top co-occurrence clusters. A further reported finding was that TCR beta sequences accurately predicted the HLA-A and HLA-B alleles for most subjects in the first cohort. In the study, 150 to 200 TCR beta chains were listed as associated with cytomegalovirus. An association between a missense DCLRE1C variant and V-gene and J-gene trimming of TCR beta chains was found in a later genetic analysis and replicated in an independent cohort. Across donors, most TCR sequences were observed very rarely, whereas some public TCRs were present in many individuals. Compared with the approximately 700-donor mean, donors in an Asian-associated ancestry cluster had fewer N-insertions in productive TCRs, according to a later genetic analysis. A group of highly shared sequence variants was considered likely to be a technical artifact of the sequencing pipeline. Assigning TCR associations to individual alleles was difficult when HLA alleles, especially DR and DQ, strongly co-occurred. Some IMGT-functional V segments, including TRBV6-2 and TRBV6-3, could not be told apart with the 87-base-pair reads, so those segments were excluded. Because counts were too low, approximately 18 rarely observed V segments, including chromosome 9 orphons, were excluded from the earlier analysis of 500 to 700 of the donors. The classifier was reported to diagnose cytomegalovirus status with high specificity and sensitivity in both the original and validation cohorts.

V is shortened by 0 bases, J by 0 bases, and the region joining them spans 9 bases. In the germline V gene (reference sequence), CDR1 corresponds to MNHEY and CDR2 to SMNVEV. The CDR3 numbers 16 residues from cysteine through phenylalanine. The kept DNA is CDR3 alone, 48 bases in frame from the first base. The cohort consisted of 666 healthy bone marrow donors. All cohort members were sampled while nominally healthy, although unrecorded immune exposures were likely present. The donor was CMV seropositive and was included in the group of approximately 300 seropositive cohort members. Each donor provided a peripheral blood sample, and peripheral blood mononuclear cells were used for TCR beta sequencing. The Qiagen DNeasy Blood Extraction Kit was used to extract genomic DNA from the blood cell samples. Libraries were built with the immunoSEQ multiplex PCR assay. The multiplex PCR relied on a mix of 60 forward primers for TCR Vbeta segments and 13 reverse primers for TCR Jbeta segments. Amplification of the CDR3 region of rearranged TCR beta genes was performed with a multiplex PCR assay on genomic DNA. On the Illumina HiSeq System, the amplified TCR beta libraries were sequenced as 87-base-pair reads. The source study handled its data this way. A later analysis counted some 74 million unique TCR beta chains across the 670 or so repertoires, and some 11 million of these chains were shared by at least two donors. A nearest-neighbor algorithm error-corrected the raw reads and collapsed the reads into unique sequences, merging closely related sequences to remove PCR and sequencing errors. V, D and J gene segments were assigned by aligning CDR3 sequences to IMGT reference sequences. Each retained sequence needed at least a six-nucleotide match to both a V gene segment and a J gene segment. A rearrangement counted as productive if the CDR3 had no stop codons and remained in frame with V and J, and every other rearrangement counted as non-productive. CDR3 was defined according to IMGT convention as the region running from the second conserved V-encoded cysteine to the conserved J-encoded phenylalanine. In an earlier analysis of around 640 of the donors, sequences lacking an unambiguous match to a single V gene segment were excluded. In an earlier analysis of approximately 590 of the donors, V segments were called functional above 56.7% productive rearrangements and were called segregating when the between-donor standard deviation exceeded 5%. A statistical classification framework was developed to diagnose cytomegalovirus status using the catalog of TCR beta chain sequences. A later analysis assigned V and J genes by comparing TCR nucleotide sequences with IMGT/GENE-DB human TR gene sequences. In a later analysis, CDR3 sequences and most-parsimonious VDJ recombination scenarios were assigned using the TCRdist pipeline. In a later analysis, each TCR beta chain was defined by its CDR3 amino acid sequence together with its V-gene family, and reads without a unique V-gene family were excluded. A later analysis removed 592 highly shared, low-generation-probability nucleotide sequences to deal with suspected cross-contamination and a sequencing artifact. In a later analysis, a clonal expansion index was calculated for each public chain from normalized within-repertoire ranks of inferred template counts. In a later analysis, generation probabilities were computed using a VDJ recombination model fitted to out-of-frame rearrangements, and the results were checked against IGoR. In a later analysis, hypergeometric tests were used to score TCR-TCR, TCR-HLA and TCR-CMV co-occurrence, with a repertoire-size bias correction applied to TCR pairs. A later analysis estimated false discovery rates by permuting HLA or CMV assignments 20 times. In a later analysis, co-occurring TCRs were grouped using DBSCAN, and TCRdist sequence similarity was added for clustering within HLA-allele-positive subsets. Repertoires with fewer than 30,000 or more than 120,000 public chains, plus five repertoires with anomalous nucleotide sharing, were excluded from co-occurrence clustering. TCRdb carries this immuneACCESS record with in-frame sequences only. Its versions omit some clonotypes, under half of them owing to an unresolved V gene in the studies checked, with the rest unexplained. V, J and clone size were drawn from that table, and D and trimming were deduced from the DNA. Recorded for this sample are 100,000 to 150,000 clones; approximately 79% of them occurred a single time. The ten largest clones take up 4.2% of the sample.

Note on this clone: Its antigen has not been determined. There are no base qualities to consult, and no much larger clone falls within one base.

Sequencing was carried out using PBMCs. Rearrangement joined TRBV27 to TRBJ1-5, with the D gene too uncertain to name. The TCR sequence derives from a man aged 50 to 60 in good health and CMV-seropositive. This receptor carries the CDR3 CASSLSGLYSNQPQHF. The sequence in DNA is TGTGCCAGCAGTTTATCGGGCTTATATAGCAATCAGCCCCAGCATTTT.